One TCR beta chain is described in this entry. What it binds is not known. Method: immunoSEQ multiplex PCR; TCRdb's copy keeps in-frame clones and lacks some. The sample lists some 2.1 million clones; about 95% were seen once. The sample originates from a study of shared clonotypes between healthy human individuals. Study outcomes and limitations: A handful of donors shared 5% to 5.5% of their naive CD4 clonotypes. Naive subsets tended to show greater estimated richness than memory subsets.

Naive-designated CD8 cells lacked CD45RO, were positively enriched for CCR7, and omitted terminally differentiated effector memory CD45RA+ cells. The V gene end was trimmed by 8 bases and the J gene end by 4 bases; junction bases not matched to a gene: 9. The CDR3 runs 15 residues. Germline V gene sequence: CDR1 SQVTM, CDR2 ANQGSEA. Sequencing used naive CD8+ T cells sorted from blood. The chain employs TRBV29-1 and TRBJ2-1, with 12 bases matching TRBD2. This clonotype originated in a man younger than 30 in good health. CDR3 protein: CSPLAGGPDYNEQFF. The CDR3 DNA follows: TGCAGCCCCCTAGCGGGAGGGCCGGATTACAATGAGCAGTTCTTC.